Following are 27 T cell receptor beta chains from one sample sequenced in a study of blood T cells in healthy people across ages. PCR was performed a second time for roughly 7 to 12 cycles using a sample-barcoded 5' primer and a J-beta primer mix. TCRdb reanalysed the 5' RACE reads using MiXCR and keeps one entry per CDR3 protein. The top ten hold under 4.5% of the sample, which has 600,000 to 1,000,000 distinct CDR3 sequences, around 25% seen once. The sample was also linked to a second study, of T cells of mothers and their children.

The sample was blood. All receptors come from a boy aged 5 to 17 in good health.

This clonotype was recorded many times. The rearrangement links TRBV7-2 to TRBJ2-5; D is perhaps TRBD1 (6 bases). V was trimmed by 5 bases and J by 1 base, leaving 8 bases between them. Germline values: CDR1 SGHTA, CDR2 FQGNSA. There are 13 residues in the CDR3. CDR3: CASSRTVQETQYF. The CDR3 nucleotides are TGTGCCAGCAGCAGGACAGTCCAAGAGACCCAGTACTTC.

V and J are TRBV11-1 and TRBJ2-5, with TRBD2 as a possible D gene (6 bases). This CDR3 is 13 amino acids long. V was trimmed by 7 bases and J by 2 bases, leaving 11 bases between them. Germline V CDR1 and CDR2: SGHAT, FQDESV (reference sequence). Written as DNA, the CDR3 is TGTGCCAGCACCGAGAGCGGGCAAGAGACCCAGTACTTC. The encoded protein is CASTESGQETQYF.

This clonotype was seen ten or more times. This chain uses TRBV11-2 with TRBJ2-2; weak D call: TRBD1 (6 bases). Trimming took off 4 bases at V and 0 bases at J, with 9 bases between the two ends. The CDR3 length is 15 residues. In germline, CDR1 is SGHAT, CDR2 FQNNGV. The CDR3 loop reads CASSSGTSNTGELFF. The CDR3 DNA sequence: TGTGCCAGCAGCTCCGGGACATCGAACACCGGGGAGCTGTTTTTT.

The V and J genes are TRBV6-2 or TRBV6-3 and TRBJ2-7; no clear D gene. The CDR3 totals 11 residues. Germline V CDR1 and CDR2: MNHEY, SVGEGT. V lost 2 bases and J lost 9, with 8 bases in between. The CDR3 bases are TGTGCCAGCAGTTACGGGCTCGGGCAGTACTTC. This codes for CASSYGLGQYF.

There are a few counts of this clonotype. The chain employs TRBV20-1 and TRBJ1-1, with TRBD1 identical over 7 bases. Per the germline V gene, CDR1 is DFQATT and CDR2 is SNEGSKA (reference sequence). The CDR3 is 11 amino acids. V gave up 6 bases and J gave up 13 bases; unmatched junction bases: 11. CDR3 protein: CSAPGTVWIFF. CDR3 coding DNA: TGCAGTGCACCCGGGACAGTGTGGATTTTCTTT.

In this sample, this clonotype turned up a few times. The V call is TRBV7-2, the J call TRBJ2-5; D unresolved. Germline CDR1 and CDR2: SGHTA and FQGNSA. The V and J ends lost 6 bases and 5 bases respectively, with 10 bases between them. This CDR3 comprises 12 residues. The CDR3 spells CASSWVMETQYF. CDR3 DNA: TGTGCCAGCAGTTGGGTAATGGAGACCCAGTACTTC. Full variable domain (rest looked up from reference TRBV7-2 and TRBJ2-5): GAGVSQSPSNKVTEKGKDVELRCDPISGHTALYWYRQSLGQGLEFLIYFQGNSAPDKSGLPSDRFSAERTGGSVSTLTIQRTQQEDSAVYLCASSWVMETQYFGPGTRLLVL.

For the CDR3, the DNA is TGTGCCAGCAGCCGTAGGGCCACCGGGGAGCTGTTTTTT. It yields the protein CASSRRATGELFF. The V and J genes are TRBV7-2 and TRBJ2-2; D is uncertain. V shed 5 bases and J shed 4 bases, with 8 bases lying between them. CDR3 length: 13 amino acids. Germline assignment: CDR1 SGHTA and CDR2 FQGNSA. Variable domain in full (rest from reference TRBV7-2 and TRBJ2-2): GAGVSQSPSNKVTEKGKDVELRCDPISGHTALYWYRQSLGQGLEFLIYFQGNSAPDKSGLPSDRFSAERTGGSVSTLTIQRTQQEDSAVYLCASSRRATGELFFGEGSRLTVL.

V is TRBV10-3 and J is TRBJ2-2; D call uncertain. There are 15 residues in the CDR3. Germline V CDR1 and CDR2: ENHRY, SYGVKD. V was clipped by 0 bases and J by 0 bases, with 5 bases between them. The DNA of the CDR3 is TGTGCCATCAGTGAGTCACAATCGAACACCGGGGAGCTGTTTTTT. This codes for CAISESQSNTGELFF.

This clonotype was picked up many times. The rearrangement uses TRBV20-1 and TRBJ2-2, with 7 bases that match TRBD1. The ends lost 3 bases at V and 7 bases at J; junction bases unmatched: 11. The germline CDR1 and CDR2 sequences are DFQATT and SNEGSKA (reference sequence). The CDR3 sequence is 15 residues long. Written as DNA, the CDR3 is TGCAGTGCTAGGGAGGCCGAGAGGGGGCACGGGGAGCTGTTTTTT. Residues: CSAREAERGHGELFF.

This clonotype occurred many times. The CDR3 loop reads CASSLDTGQETQYF. CDR3 nucleotides: TGTGCCAGCAGCTTGGACACGGGGCAAGAGACCCAGTACTTC. The chain carries TRBV7-2 and TRBJ2-5; D could derive from TRBD1 or TRBD2 (5 bases each). This CDR3 is built from 14 residues. V lost 3 bases, J lost 2 bases, and 10 bases lay in between. Germline assignment: CDR1 SGHTA and CDR2 FQGNSA.

This CDR3 reads CASSPLPTGGYGYTF. CDR3 DNA sequence: TGTGCCAGCTCACCTTTACCTACAGGGGGCTATGGCTACACCTTC. The J gene is TRBJ1-2, the V gene TRBV18, with 8 bases lining up with TRBD1. V trimming: 3 bases; J trimming: 4 bases; junction bases outside the gene matches: 7. The V gene's germline CDR1 is KGHSH and CDR2 LQKENI. The CDR3 runs to 15 residues.

The rearrangement joins TRBV4-2 to TRBJ1-5; D remains ambiguous. The CDR3 sequence is 15 residues long. CDR1 and CDR2 (germline): LGHNA, YNFKEQ. V lost 4 bases, J lost 5 bases, and 15 bases lay in between. CDR3 sequence (DNA): TGTGCCAGCAGCCGCAATAGGAGGGTTGATCAGCCCCAGCATTTT. Amino acid sequence: CASSRNRRVDQPQHF.

This clonotype occurred a few times. The rearrangement links TRBV7-2 to TRBJ2-7; the D call may be TRBD1 or TRBD2 (5 bases each). This CDR3 spans 13 amino acids. Per germline, CDR1 SGHTA and CDR2 FQGNSA. Trimming stripped 1 base from V and 5 bases from J, with 9 bases between. CDR3 nucleotide sequence: TGTGCCAGCAGCTTAGACGGGGCCCACGAGCAGTACTTC. Translation gives CASSLDGAHEQYF. The entire variable domain, with the rest obtained from reference TRBV7-2 and TRBJ2-7, is as follows: GAGVSQSPSNKVTEKGKDVELRCDPISGHTALYWYRQSLGQGLEFLIYFQGNSAPDKSGLPSDRFSAERTGGSVSTLTIQRTQQEDSAVYLCASSLDGAHEQYFGPGTRLTVT.

This rearrangement joins TRBV20-1 to TRBJ1-1, with D perhaps TRBD1 (6 bases). The V gene's germline CDR1 is DFQATT and CDR2 SNEGSKA (reference sequence). V was shortened by 2 bases and J by 0 bases, with 10 bases between the two germline ends. The length of the CDR3 is 14 residues. The CDR3 sequence: CSARHRVMNTEAFF. The CDR3 coding sequence is TGCAGTGCTAGACACAGGGTTATGAACACTGAAGCTTTCTTT.

As DNA, the CDR3 is TGTGCCAGCAGCTTAGACAGTGGGCAGGGAGAGACCCAGTACTTC. Its translation is CASSLDSGQGETQYF. This rearrangement joins TRBV11-3 to TRBJ2-5, with D perhaps TRBD1 (5 bases). Germline V lookup: CDR1 SGHNT, CDR2 YENEEA. V dropped 0 bases and J dropped 4 bases, with 12 bases sitting between them. This CDR3 has 15 residues.

This chain links TRBV29-1 with TRBJ2-1; D may match TRBD1 or TRBD2 (5 bases each). This CDR3 has 14 residues. Looked up from germline, CDR1 is SQVTM and CDR2 is ANQGSEA. Trimming took off 4 bases at V and 4 bases at J, with 14 bases between the two ends. DNA for the CDR3: TGCAGCGTTGTGAGGGGCGGTGGGTACAATGAGCAGTTCTTC. Its protein is CSVVRGGGYNEQFF.

The genes are TRBV7-2 and TRBJ2-5; 12 bases line up with TRBD2. The CDR3 consists of 18 residues. V was clipped by 4 bases and J by 4 bases; unmatched bases: 13. Germline V lookup: CDR1 SGHTA, CDR2 FQGNSA. This CDR3 reads CASSSLDGLAGGPETQYF. CDR3 DNA sequence: TGTGCCAGCAGCTCCCTTGACGGCCTAGCGGGAGGGCCAGAGACCCAGTACTTC.

The rearrangement joins TRBV7-9 to TRBJ1-4; D is undetermined. CDR1 and CDR2 from the germline V gene are SEHNR and FQNEAQ (reference sequence). The CDR3 contains 14 residues. The V end lost 3 bases, the J end lost 4 bases, and 9 bases lay between the germline ends. CDR3 loop: CASSLMGSNEKLFF. Written as DNA, the CDR3 is TGTGCCAGCAGCTTGATGGGGAGTAATGAAAAACTGTTTTTT.

The chain is built from TRBV15 and TRBJ2-1; a possible D gene is TRBD1 (6 bases). Trimming took 5 bases from V and 3 from J, leaving 14 bases between them. The CDR3 runs to 15 residues. CDR1 and CDR2 from the germline V gene are LNHNV and YYDKDF (reference sequence). CDR3 sequence: CATSVRDIGYNEQFF. In DNA, the CDR3 is TGTGCCACCAGCGTCCGGGACATCGGCTACAATGAGCAGTTCTTC. Full variable domain (rest looked up from reference TRBV15 and TRBJ2-1): DAMVIQNPRYQVTQFGKPVTLSCSQTLNHNVMYWYQQKSSQAPKLLFHYYDKDFNNEADTPDNFQSRRPNTSFCFLDIRSPGLGDTAMYLCATSVRDIGYNEQFFGPGTRLTVL.

This clonotype was observed a handful of times. The V call is TRBV6-2 or TRBV6-3, the J call TRBJ2-3; 7 bases map to TRBD2. The CDR3 spans 14 residues. CDR1 is MNHEY and CDR2 is SVGEGT in the germline V gene. With V trimmed by 2 bases and J by 4 bases, 3 bases remained unmatched. The CDR3 region is CASSYAGVSDTQYF. As DNA, the CDR3 is TGTGCCAGCAGTTACGCGGGAGTGTCAGATACGCAGTATTTT.

This clonotype was seen a few times. The CDR3 DNA reads as TGTGCCAGCAGCGTACTTGGCGGGGTAGCCAAAAACATTCAGTACTTC. Protein product: CASSVLGGVAKNIQYF. This chain uses TRBV9 with TRBJ2-4; TRBD2 is a possible D gene (6 bases). From germline, CDR1 is SGDLS and CDR2 YYNGEE. Trimming pared 1 base from V and 0 bases from J, leaving 11 bases between. The CDR3 covers 16 residues.

CDR3 in DNA: TGCGCCAGCAGGGGCGGGCAGGGCAATGAGCAGTTCTTC. Its translation is CASRGGQGNEQFF. The V and J genes are TRBV5-1 and TRBJ2-1; D might be TRBD1 or TRBD2, each matching 5 bases. V lost 5 bases to trimming and J lost 6 bases, with 12 bases between them. Germline CDR1 and CDR2: SGHRS and YFSETQ. The CDR3 consists of 13 residues.

This clonotype was seen a handful of times. The rearrangement uses TRBV20-1 and TRBJ2-7; maybe TRBD1 (5 bases). CDR3 length equals 12 residues. CDR1 and CDR2 (germline): DFQATT, SNEGSKA (reference sequence). The ends were cut back, 3 bases at V and 2 bases at J, with 8 bases in the middle. The DNA of the CDR3 is TGCAGTGCTAGTTCCAGGGCCTACGAGCAGTACTTC. It codes for CSASSRAYEQYF.

This clonotype has a count of ten or more. The rearrangement joins TRBV6-2 or TRBV6-3 to TRBJ2-1; 12 bases fit TRBD2. V was pared by 2 bases and J by 2 bases, with 1 base of the junction left unmatched. Germline loops: CDR1 MNHEY, CDR2 SVGEGT. The CDR3 extends over 16 amino acids. The CDR3 DNA is TGTGCCAGCAGTTACAGACTAGCGGGAGCCTACAATGAGCAGTTCTTC. This encodes CASSYRLAGAYNEQFF.

This clonotype has only a few counts. The chain uses TRBV6-5 and TRBJ1-3; D not resolved. Germline CDR1 and CDR2: MNHEY and SVGAGI. The CDR3 contains 15 residues. V was cut by 0 bases and J by 1 base, with 7 bases left in between. In nucleotides, the CDR3 is TGTGCCAGCAGTTACTCACGGAGTTCTGGAAACACCATATATTTT. It encodes CASSYSRSSGNTIYF.

The chain uses TRBV20-1 and TRBJ1-4, with 7 positions matching TRBD1. V dropped 0 bases and J dropped 8; count of bases not matched to a gene: 6. Germline V lookup: CDR1 DFQATT, CDR2 SNEGSKA (reference sequence). The CDR3 sequence is 14 residues long. CDR3 amino acids: CSARDLGGEEKLFF. The CDR3 nucleotides are TGCAGTGCTAGAGATCTAGGGGGCGAGGAAAAACTGTTTTTT.

The rearrangement links TRBV6-6 to TRBJ1-2; D gene unclear. CDR3 length equals 13 residues. From germline, CDR1 is MNHNY and CDR2 SVGAGI (reference sequence). V dropped 0 bases and J dropped 6 bases, with 8 bases sitting between them. The CDR3 sequence: CASSYSRENGYTF. As DNA, the CDR3 is TGTGCCAGCAGTTACTCGAGGGAGAATGGCTACACCTTC.